Below are 17 T cell receptor beta chains sequenced from a single sample in a study of CD8+ T cells in alopecia areata. Reverse transcription of extracted RNA yielded cDNA, which provided the sequencing template. Sequencing was performed with immunoSEQ multiplex PCR; in TCRdb, only in-frame clones are kept and a portion is missing. The table lists 10,000 to 15,000 clones, 68% of them singletons. Treatment given: oral pan-JAK inhibitor, 5-10 mg twice daily. Those with alopecia areata gave lesional scalp punch biopsies and peripheral blood. The sequencing used skin, collected at week 4, from a patient treated with tofacitinib. These receptor sequences come from a human donor with alopecia areata.

A few counts support this clone. CDR3 DNA sequence: TGTGCCAGCAGCTTAGAAGGGACAGGCTTCTACGAGCAGTACTTC. Protein sequence: CASSLEGTGFYEQYF. The chain is built from TRBV7-9 and TRBJ2-7, with 8 nucleotides matching TRBD1. The CDR3 spans 15 residues. J was trimmed by 3 bases and V by 1 base; bases with no gene match: 5. Germline lookup yields CDR1 SEHNR and CDR2 FQNEAQ (reference sequence).

The V and J genes are TRBV7-9 and TRBJ2-5, with TRBD1 matching over 7 bases. V lost 5 bases to trimming and J lost 1 base; unmatched junction nucleotides: 7. This CDR3 comprises 15 residues. Germline CDR1 reads SEHNR; CDR2 reads FQNEAQ (reference sequence). In DNA form, the CDR3 reads TGTGCCAGCAGCCACCGCAGGGGGACCCAAGAGACCCAGTACTTC. Translation gives CASSHRRGTQETQYF.

The chain couples TRBV7-9 to TRBJ2-2; D is possibly TRBD1 (5 bases). Germline V CDR1 and CDR2: SEHNR, FQNEAQ (reference sequence). V was shortened by 4 bases and J by 1 base, with 13 bases between the two germline ends. This CDR3 has 16 amino acids. CDR3 nucleotide sequence: TGTGCCAGCAGCTGGCCCGGGCAGGGGAACACCGGGGAGCTGTTTTTT. It encodes CASSWPGQGNTGELFF.

The chain employs TRBV7-9 and TRBJ1-2; maybe TRBD1 (5 bases). The CDR3 extends over 14 amino acids. Germline CDR1 SEHNR, CDR2 FQNEAQ (reference sequence). The V end lost 1 base, the J end lost 2 bases, and 8 bases lay between the germline ends. CDR3 sequence reads: CASSLETANYGYTF. In nucleotides, the CDR3 is TGTGCCAGCAGCTTAGAGACAGCGAACTATGGCTACACCTTC.

This clone came up a few times. V and J are TRBV5-6 and TRBJ2-7, with D perhaps matching TRBD2 (5 bases). The CDR3 totals 13 residues. V was pared by 5 bases and J by 5 bases, with 14 bases between. Germline CDR1 and CDR2: SGHDT and YYEEEE. The DNA of the CDR3 is TGTGCCAGCAGATCAGGAGGCGGCAACGAGCAGTACTTC. Encoded protein: CASRSGGGNEQYF.

V and J are TRBV2 and TRBJ2-7; maybe TRBD1 (6 bases). This CDR3 has 15 residues. Germline values: CDR1 SNHLY, CDR2 FYNNEI. Trimming stripped 0 bases from V and 0 bases from J, with 9 bases between. The CDR3 loop is CASSEAGALSYEQYF. The CDR3 DNA follows: TGTGCCAGCAGTGAAGCGGGGGCCCTCTCCTACGAGCAGTACTTC.

The chain employs TRBV9 and TRBJ2-5, with D maybe TRBD2 (6 bases). Germline values: CDR1 SGDLS, CDR2 YYNGEE. The ends were cut back, 1 base at V and 5 bases at J, with 15 bases in the middle. The CDR3 length is 15 residues. The CDR3 DNA sequence: TGTGCCAGCAGCGTATCGCGCGGGGCATTGGAGACCCAGTACTTC. Translated, it gives CASSVSRGALETQYF.

A few counts support this clone. The CDR3 region is CSVGDRVNTEAFF. The CDR3 bases are TGCAGCGTTGGGGATAGGGTTAACACTGAAGCTTTCTTT. The genes are TRBV29-1 and TRBJ1-1; D remains ambiguous. The CDR3 runs to 13 residues. Looked up from germline, CDR1 is SQVTM and CDR2 is ANQGSEA. Between the trimmed V and J ends, which lost 4 bases and 2 bases, there was a span of 11 bases.

The genes are TRBV7-9 and TRBJ2-7, with 7 positions matching TRBD1. Germline V gene data show CDR1 as SEHNR and CDR2 as FQNEAQ (reference sequence). The CDR3 sequence is 17 residues long. Unmatched junction bases numbered 13, after V lost 2 bases and J lost 3 bases. The CDR3 DNA reads as TGTGCCAGCAGCTTAACCGCCGGACAGGATAGCTACTACGAGCAGTACTTC. This encodes CASSLTAGQDSYYEQYF.

The rearrangement uses TRBV27 and TRBJ1-3, with 7 nucleotides matching TRBD1. The trim removed 3 bases at V and 0 bases at J, leaving 11 bases unmatched. The CDR3 spans 18 residues. Germline CDR1 is MNHEY and CDR2 is SMNVEV (reference sequence). CDR3 amino acids: CASSFMGPTGSSGNTIYF. The CDR3 DNA sequence: TGTGCCAGCAGTTTTATGGGGCCGACAGGGAGCTCTGGAAACACCATATATTTT.

About this clone itself: This sample also contains other DNA sequences that code for the same CDR3. The chain employs TRBV5-1 and TRBJ2-5, with 9 bases fitting TRBD2. The germline V gene encodes CDR1 SGHRS and CDR2 YFSETQ. With V trimmed by 2 bases and J by 4 bases, 6 bases remained unmatched. This CDR3 region has 15 residues. As DNA, the CDR3 is TGCGCCAGCAGCTTAAGGGCGGGGGGGCGAGAGACCCAGTACTTC. This sequence encodes CASSLRAGGRETQYF.

The J gene is TRBJ1-1, the V gene TRBV7-9; tentatively, D is TRBD1 (5 bases). Trimming took 5 bases from V and 5 from J, leaving 12 bases between them. Germline V gene data show CDR1 as SEHNR and CDR2 as FQNEAQ (reference sequence). The CDR3 spans 13 residues. The CDR3, as DNA: TGTGCCAGCAGCAGGCAGGGACTTACTGAAGCTTTCTTT. This translates into CASSRQGLTEAFF.

The V and J genes are TRBV4-1 and TRBJ2-6, with D tentatively TRBD1 (6 bases). Between the trimmed V and J ends, which lost 3 bases and 2 bases, there was a span of 17 bases. The CDR3 has 18 amino acids. The germline gives CDR1 MGHRA, CDR2 YSYEKL. DNA for the CDR3: TGCGCCAGCAGCCATAGTTCACAGGGTTCTGCTGGGGCCAACGTCCTGACTTTC. Translating gives CASSHSSQGSAGANVLTF.

This rearrangement joins TRBV19 to TRBJ2-1, with unresolved D. The CDR3 loop spans 15 amino acids. Germline-derived CDR1 and CDR2 are LNHDA and SQIVND (reference sequence). The germline V and J ends were trimmed by 6 bases and 0 bases, with 12 bases remaining between them. The CDR3: CASRQDTSSYNEQFF. CDR3 DNA sequence: TGTGCCAGTAGACAAGACACGAGCTCCTACAATGAGCAGTTCTTC.

The rearrangement links TRBV27 to TRBJ1-5; possible D gene TRBD1, 5 bases. CDR1 and CDR2 from the germline V gene are MNHEY and SMNVEV (reference sequence). Between the trimmed V and J ends, which lost 3 bases and 5 bases, there was a span of 14 bases. The CDR3 sequence is 15 residues long. CDR3 coding DNA: TGTGCCAGCAGTTTTGAGGGGTATCACCATCAGCCCCAGCATTTT. Its protein product is CASSFEGYHHQPQHF.

This chain connects TRBV6-8 to TRBJ2-7, with D uncertain. Germline V CDR1 and CDR2: MNHGY, SAAAGT. CDR3 size: 13 residues. The V end was cut by 2 bases, the J end by 6 bases, with 11 bases between. CDR3 region: CASSYGYKFEQYF. The CDR3 DNA is TGTGCCAGCAGTTACGGGTATAAGTTCGAGCAGTACTTC.

Here the CDR3 DNA reads TGTGCCAGCAGTGAAAATTGGGTCCCTCCCTACGAGCAGTACTTC. This codes for CASSENWVPPYEQYF. The rearrangement uses TRBV6-1 and TRBJ2-5; the D is unclear. Judging by the DNA end, TRBJ2-7 fits better; the J call may be wrong. Germline CDR1 is MNHNS and CDR2 is SASEGT. The CDR3 length is 15 residues.